Each of the 28 T cell receptor beta chains below was sequenced from the same sample in a study of CD8 T cells in ankylosing spondylitis. Notes on the study in general: Apparently characteristic of ankylosing spondylitis blood was a TCR beta motif (roughly eight highly homologous variants).

TCRdb redid the calling of the 5' RACE reads with MiXCR, one entry per CDR3 protein. The sample comprises about 340,000 distinct CDR3 sequences, around 8% of which are singletons, and roughly 14% rests with the top ten. Antigens for these TCRs are unknown. Sequenced: blood, either unsorted or a sorted T cell fraction (not recorded which). The receptors derive from a male donor with ankylosing spondylitis.

This clonotype has ten or more counts. The rearrangement uses TRBV24-1 and TRBJ2-1, with TRBD2 identical over 8 bases. Germline CDR1 KGHDR, CDR2 SFDVKD. The CDR3 has 15 amino acids. The J segment lost 7 bases and the V segment lost 3 bases, leaving 7 bases of the junction unmatched. In DNA form, the CDR3 reads TGTGCCACCAGTGATAGAGCCGGGACTAGGAATGAGCAGTTCTTC. Amino acids: CATSDRAGTRNEQFF.

This clonotype was recorded a few times. The chain couples TRBV10-3 to TRBJ2-7; no firm D call. Germline V gene lookup returns CDR1 ENHRY and CDR2 SYGVKD. The CDR3 is 16 residues long. V was clipped by 3 bases and J by 2 bases, with 17 bases between them. Written as DNA, the CDR3 is TGTGCCATCAGTGAAACAATACGGCTAGGGACCTACGAGCAGTACTTC. Translation: CAISETIRLGTYEQYF.

This clonotype was detected only a few times. At one end the junction does not follow the germline gene, possibly because of a read error. V usage is TRBV20-1 and J usage is TRBJ1-6, with D maybe TRBD1 (5 bases). The germline CDR1 and CDR2 sequences are DFQATT and SNEGSKA (reference sequence). CDR3 length: 13 residues. The CDR3 region is CSARGTSYSPLHF. CDR3 in DNA: TGCAGTGCGAGAGGGACTTCATACTCACCCCTCCACTTT.

This clonotype came up many times. V is TRBV20-1 and J is TRBJ2-7, with D possibly matching TRBD2 (5 bases). Germline V gives CDR1 DFQATT, CDR2 SNEGSKA (reference sequence). CDR3 length: 13 amino acids. V was clipped by 0 bases and J by 4 bases, with 10 bases between them. The CDR3 is CSARDASSYEQYF. CDR3 nucleotide sequence: TGCAGTGCTAGAGATGCTAGCTCGTACGAGCAGTACTTC.

This clonotype was observed many times. DNA for the CDR3: TGTGCCAGCAGCTTAGCCGCCGGGGTCTCCTACAATGAGCAGTTCTTC. Residues: CASSLAAGVSYNEQFF. The gene calls are TRBV7-8 and TRBJ2-1; a weak D match, TRBD2 (5 bases). V lost 0 bases to trimming and J lost 0 bases, with 9 bases between them. This CDR3 is 16 amino acids long. Germline assignment: CDR1 SGHVS and CDR2 FQNEAQ.

The rearrangement joins TRBV7-9 to TRBJ1-1; D unresolved. This CDR3 has 15 residues. Germline loops: CDR1 SEHNR, CDR2 FQNEAQ (reference sequence). The germline V and J ends were trimmed by 5 bases and 10 bases, with 23 bases remaining between them. CDR3 sequence: CASSIRNVGLLGAFF. CDR3 DNA sequence: TGTGCCAGCAGCATACGAAACGTGGGCCTTTTGGGAGCTTTCTTT.

This clonotype was counted a few times. V and J are TRBV3-1 and TRBJ1-1; D call uncertain. The germline CDR1 and CDR2 sequences are LGHDT and YNNKEL (reference sequence). The CDR3 spans 14 residues. V was pared by 2 bases and J by 8 bases, with 15 bases between. CDR3 loop: CASSQTRGLGEAFF. The CDR3 bases are TGTGCCAGCAGCCAAACTCGGGGTCTAGGAGAAGCTTTCTTT.

There are a few counts of this clonotype. This sequence joins TRBV7-9 and TRBJ1-4, with D perhaps matching TRBD1 (5 bases). Per germline, CDR1 SEHNR and CDR2 FQNEAQ (reference sequence). V lost 5 bases to trimming and J lost 6 bases, with 10 bases between them. The length of the CDR3 is 13 residues. The CDR3 nucleotides read TGTGCCAGCAGCACGCAGGGCTATGAAAAACTGTTTTTT. Encoded protein: CASSTQGYEKLFF.

This clonotype was counted between two and nine times. This chain connects TRBV5-4 to TRBJ1-2; D unclear. Germline-derived CDR1 and CDR2 are SGHNT and YYREEE (reference sequence). This CDR3 region has 15 residues. The V end was cut by 4 bases, the J end by 4 bases, with 17 bases between. The CDR3 DNA follows: TGTGCCAGCAGCGTACAAAACGCCCGAGGCTATGGCTACACCTTC. It yields the protein CASSVQNARGYGYTF.

The CDR3 nucleotides read TGCAGTGGGAGAGGCGGGAGTTCCTACAATGAGCAGTTCTTC. It yields the protein CSGRGGSSYNEQFF. The genes are TRBV20-1 and TRBJ2-1; 7 nucleotides align to TRBD2. The CDR3 runs to 14 residues. Per the germline V gene, CDR1 is DFQATT and CDR2 is SNEGSKA (reference sequence). J was trimmed by 1 base and V by 7 bases; bases with no gene match: 7.

This clonotype was counted only a few times. The rearrangement uses TRBV11-2 and TRBJ2-3; the D is unclear. Germline CDR1 reads SGHAT; CDR2 reads FQNNGV. There are 13 residues in the CDR3. V gave up 1 base and J gave up 8 bases, with 10 bases separating them. In DNA, the CDR3 is TGTGCCAGCAGCTTAGCCCCCGTCCCTACGCAGTATTTT. Translated: CASSLAPVPTQYF. The complete variable domain, with remaining parts taken from reference TRBV11-2 and TRBJ2-3, reads EAGVAQSPRYKIIEKRQSVAFWCNPISGHATLYWYQQILGQGPKLLIQFQNNGVVDDSQLPKDRFSAERLKGVDSTLKIQPAKLEDSAVYLCASSLAPVPTQYFGPGTRLTVL.

The J gene is TRBJ2-7, the V gene TRBV5-1, with 14 bases fitting TRBD2. After removal of 3 bases from V and 3 bases from J, the junction contained 8 bases not matched to a gene. CDR3 length equals 17 residues. Looked up from germline, CDR1 is SGHRS and CDR2 is YFSETQ. CDR3 coding DNA: TGCGCCAGCAGCTCGTCGACTAGCGGGAGGGCCCGCTACGAGCAGTACTTC. Its protein is CASSSSTSGRARYEQYF.

V and J are TRBV30 and TRBJ2-1; TRBD2 matches at 11 bases. V lost 1 base, J lost 0 bases, and 2 bases stayed unmatched. The germline V gene encodes CDR1 GTSNPN and CDR2 SVGIG (reference sequence). This CDR3 is built from 16 residues. The CDR3 loop reads CAWSGTSGSSYNEQFF. The CDR3 DNA reads TGTGCCTGGAGTGGAACTAGCGGGAGCTCCTACAATGAGCAGTTCTTC.

This clonotype was seen a few times. V is TRBV6-1 and J is TRBJ2-2; TRBD2 matches 8 bases. V shed 7 bases and J 7 bases; nucleotides not matched to a gene: 11. CDR3 length: 15 amino acids. Germline values: CDR1 MNHNS, CDR2 SASEGT. CDR3 protein: CASKLPGLEYGELFF. DNA of the CDR3: TGTGCCAGCAAGCTACCGGGACTAGAATACGGGGAGCTGTTTTTT.

The chain has TRBV5-1 and TRBJ2-7; D gene ambiguous. Trimming stripped 2 bases from V and 0 bases from J, with 12 bases between. The CDR3 covers 15 residues. Germline lookup yields CDR1 SGHRS and CDR2 YFSETQ. As DNA, the CDR3 is TGCGCCAGCAGCTTAGGCTACCTGGACTCCTACGAGCAGTACTTC. This encodes CASSLGYLDSYEQYF.

This clonotype was seen many times. The chain combines TRBV6-5 with TRBJ2-7; D gene uncertain. Between the trimmed V and J ends, which lost 0 bases and 4 bases, there was a span of 16 bases. CDR3 size: 16 residues. Germline CDR1 is MNHEY and CDR2 is SVGAGI. Here the CDR3 DNA reads TGTGCCAGCAGTTACTCGGCCAGCCCAAATGGGTACGAGCAGTACTTC. This gives the protein CASSYSASPNGYEQYF.

The chain couples TRBV11-1 to TRBJ2-1; D call uncertain. Trimming removed 1 base from V and 0 bases from J, with 7 bases in between. Germline lookup yields CDR1 SGHAT and CDR2 FQDESV (reference sequence). The CDR3 is 15 residues long. Here the CDR3 DNA reads TGTGCCAGCAGCTTAGGACTGGACTCCTACAATGAGCAGTTCTTC. This gives the protein CASSLGLDSYNEQFF.

Ten or more counts support this clonotype. The chain recombines TRBV18 with TRBJ2-4; a weak D match, TRBD2 (5 bases). Germline-derived CDR1 and CDR2 are KGHSH and LQKENI. The CDR3 has 16 amino acids. Trimming pared 2 bases from V and 0 bases from J, leaving 11 bases between. The CDR3 sequence is CASSPDRDLAKNIQYF. The CDR3 DNA reads TGTGCCAGCTCACCAGACCGGGATCTAGCCAAAAACATTCAGTACTTC.

This chain links TRBV20-1 with TRBJ2-7, with a weak D call TRBD2 (6 bases). Between the trimmed V and J ends, which lost 0 bases and 6 bases, there was a span of 21 bases. CDR1 DFQATT and CDR2 SNEGSKA come from the germline V gene (reference sequence). The CDR3 spans 16 residues. The CDR3 region has the DNA TGCAGTGCTAGAGAGAGGGGTCTTGTCAGGGACTGCGAGCAGTACTTC. Residues: CSARERGLVRDCEQYF.

The CDR3 DNA sequence: TGTGCCAGCAGGACCCTATCCATCCAGCCCCAGCATTTT. Protein product: CASRTLSIQPQHF. V is TRBV6-2 or TRBV6-3 and J is TRBJ1-5, with D hard to call. CDR3 size: 13 residues. Trimming took off 6 bases at V and 7 bases at J, with 13 bases between the two ends. The germline gives CDR1 MNHEY, CDR2 SVGEGT.

This clonotype was counted ten times or more. The gene calls are TRBV4-1 and TRBJ1-5; no reliable D call. This CDR3 is 15 amino acids long. V dropped 5 bases and J dropped 0 bases, with 11 bases sitting between them. Per the germline V gene, CDR1 is MGHRA and CDR2 is YSYEKL. CDR3 bases: TGCGCCAGCAGCTATACCCGAAGTAGCAATCAGCCCCAGCATTTT. It is translated as CASSYTRSSNQPQHF.

The chain has TRBV9 and TRBJ1-5; 10 bases align to TRBD1. The germline CDR1 and CDR2 sequences are SGDLS and YYNGEE. This CDR3 is built from 15 residues. V gave up 3 bases and J gave up 4 bases; unmatched junction bases: 4. The CDR3 nucleotides read TGTGCCAGCAGCGGAGGACAGGGGGGGAATCAGCCCCAGCATTTT. It specifies CASSGGQGGNQPQHF.

The V call is TRBV20-1, the J call TRBJ1-5, with 7 bases matching TRBD1. Losses at the gene ends were 3 bases for V and 2 bases for J; bases not matched to a gene: 13. CDR3 length: 17 residues. Germline lookup yields CDR1 DFQATT and CDR2 SNEGSKA (reference sequence). Here the CDR3 reads CSASPIRQGVGNQPQHF. For the CDR3, the DNA is TGCAGTGCTAGTCCTATCAGACAGGGTGTTGGCAATCAGCCCCAGCATTTT.

This clonotype has just a few counts. This chain joins TRBV4-1 and TRBJ1-4, with a possible D match to TRBD1 (6 bases). The CDR3 sequence is 15 residues long. The V end lost 0 bases, the J end lost 7 bases, and 12 bases lay between the germline ends. Germline V lookup: CDR1 MGHRA, CDR2 YSYEKL. The CDR3 DNA follows: TGCGCCAGCAGCCAAGATCCCGACAGGCCTGAAAAACTGTTTTTT. Protein product: CASSQDPDRPEKLFF.

The rearrangement joins TRBV5-6 to TRBJ2-7; the D gene is possibly TRBD2 (6 bases). Looked up from germline, CDR1 is SGHDT and CDR2 is YYEEEE. The germline V and J ends were trimmed by 4 bases and 2 bases, with 13 bases remaining between them. CDR3 length: 14 amino acids. CDR3 loop: CASSPGLRTYEQYF. The CDR3 DNA sequence: TGTGCCAGCAGCCCGGGACTCCGGACCTACGAGCAGTACTTC.

Turning to this clonotype: A much more abundant neighbour one base away suggests this may be a read error. This chain links TRBV29-1 with TRBJ2-3; D is unresolved. CDR3 length: 18 amino acids. V dropped 3 bases and J dropped 1 base, with 23 bases sitting between them. Germline CDR1 is SQVTM and CDR2 is ANQGSEA. CDR3 in amino acids: CSVEDPPFPTPRTDTQYF. The CDR3 DNA reads TGCAGCGTTGAGGACCCACCTTTCCCTACCCCTCGCACAGATACGCAGTATTTT.

The V call is TRBV5-1, the J call TRBJ2-7; D may match TRBD1 or TRBD2 (5 bases each). The ends were cut back, 3 bases at V and 3 bases at J, with 13 bases in the middle. The CDR3 loop spans 14 amino acids. In germline, CDR1 is SGHRS, CDR2 YFSETQ. The CDR3 nucleotides are TGCGCCAGCAGCTCAAGGGACGCTTACTACGAGCAGTACTTC. As protein: CASSSRDAYYEQYF.

This clonotype occurred a few times. This chain joins TRBV6-4 and TRBJ2-1; no clear D. This CDR3 region has 14 residues. V shed 3 bases and J shed 0 bases, with 6 bases lying between them. CDR1 MRHNA and CDR2 SNTAGT come from the germline V gene. As DNA, the CDR3 is TGTGCCAGCAGTGAGGAGAACTCCTACAATGAGCAGTTCTTC. As protein: CASSEENSYNEQFF.